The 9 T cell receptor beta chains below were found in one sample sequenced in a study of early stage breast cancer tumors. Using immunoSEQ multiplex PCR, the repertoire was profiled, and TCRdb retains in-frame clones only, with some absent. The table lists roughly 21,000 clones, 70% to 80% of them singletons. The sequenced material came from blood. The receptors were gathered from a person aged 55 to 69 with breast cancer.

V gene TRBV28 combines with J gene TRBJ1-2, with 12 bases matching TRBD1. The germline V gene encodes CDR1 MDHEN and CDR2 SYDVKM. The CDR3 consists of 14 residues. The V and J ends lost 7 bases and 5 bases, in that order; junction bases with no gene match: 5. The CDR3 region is CASNRDRGRYGYTF. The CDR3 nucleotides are TGTGCCAGCAACCGGGACAGGGGGCGATATGGCTACACCTTC.

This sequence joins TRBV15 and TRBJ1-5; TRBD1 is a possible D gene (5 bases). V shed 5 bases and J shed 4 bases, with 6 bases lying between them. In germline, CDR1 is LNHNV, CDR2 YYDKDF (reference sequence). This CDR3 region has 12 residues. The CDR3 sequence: CATSPGNQPQHF. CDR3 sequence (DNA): TGTGCCACCAGCCCAGGGAATCAGCCCCAGCATTTT.

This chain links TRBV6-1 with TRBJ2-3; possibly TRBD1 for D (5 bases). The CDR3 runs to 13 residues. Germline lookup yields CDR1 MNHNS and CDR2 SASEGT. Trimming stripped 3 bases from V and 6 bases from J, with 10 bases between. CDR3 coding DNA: TGTGCCAGCAGTGATCGACAGCGTGATACGCAGTATTTT. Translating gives CASSDRQRDTQYF.

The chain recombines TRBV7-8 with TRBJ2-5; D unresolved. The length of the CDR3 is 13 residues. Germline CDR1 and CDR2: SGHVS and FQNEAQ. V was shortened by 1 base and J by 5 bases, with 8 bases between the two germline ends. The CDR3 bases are TGTGCCAGCAGCTTAGAGCTTACGGAGACCCAGTACTTC. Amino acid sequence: CASSLELTETQYF.

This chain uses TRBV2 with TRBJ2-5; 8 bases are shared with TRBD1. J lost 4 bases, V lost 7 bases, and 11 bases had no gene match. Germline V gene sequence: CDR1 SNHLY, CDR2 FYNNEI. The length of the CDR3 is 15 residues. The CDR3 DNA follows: TGTGCCAGCACCCCCAACCCCGGACAGGGAGAGACCCAGTACTTC. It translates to CASTPNPGQGETQYF.

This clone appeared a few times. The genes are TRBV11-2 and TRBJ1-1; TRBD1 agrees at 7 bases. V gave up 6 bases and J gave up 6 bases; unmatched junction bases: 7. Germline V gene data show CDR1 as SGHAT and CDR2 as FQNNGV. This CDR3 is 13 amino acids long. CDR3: CASRQQGLAEAFF. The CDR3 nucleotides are TGTGCCAGCAGACAACAGGGGCTCGCTGAAGCTTTCTTT.

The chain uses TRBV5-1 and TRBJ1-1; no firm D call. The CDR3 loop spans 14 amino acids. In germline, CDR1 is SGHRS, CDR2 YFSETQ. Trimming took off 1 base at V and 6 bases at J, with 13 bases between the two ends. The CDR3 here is CASSLNSGSAEAFF. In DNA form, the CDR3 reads TGCGCCAGCAGCTTGAACTCAGGATCGGCTGAAGCTTTCTTT.

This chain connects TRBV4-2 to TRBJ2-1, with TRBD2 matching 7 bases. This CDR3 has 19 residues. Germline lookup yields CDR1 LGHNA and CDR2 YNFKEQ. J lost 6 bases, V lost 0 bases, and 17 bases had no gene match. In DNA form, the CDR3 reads TGTGCCAGCAGCCAAGACGCGCAGGGAGGACTAGGTAGGTCCAATGAGCAGTTCTTC. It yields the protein CASSQDAQGGLGRSNEQFF.

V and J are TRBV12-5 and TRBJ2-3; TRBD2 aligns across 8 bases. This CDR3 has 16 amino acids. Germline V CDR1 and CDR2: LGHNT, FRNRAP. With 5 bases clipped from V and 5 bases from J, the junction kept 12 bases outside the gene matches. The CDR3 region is CASGPHDGRAGDTQYF. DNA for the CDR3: TGTGCTAGTGGTCCCCATGACGGGAGGGCTGGAGATACGCAGTATTTT.